A selection of T cell receptor beta chains follows, all from one sample in a study of blood T cell repertoires in COVID-19. Some clones are missing from TCRdb's copy, which holds only in-frame ones; the method was immunoSEQ multiplex PCR. The sample has fewer than 200,000 clones, around 80% seen once; the top ten hold 6.5% to 8.5%. Sequencing was performed on peripheral blood. The receptors come from a human donor in a cohort sampled during active COVID-19. Each CDR3 is given with its conserved first and last residue. The D gene is left open where the match is weak. Where a row states a size, it is once, few, many or the class of an expanded clone; other rows omit it.

d_gene	len	j_gene	v_gene	abundance	CDR3nt	CDR3aa
TRBD1	13	TRBJ1-3	TRBV2	NA	TGTGCCAGCAGTCTGGGACAGGGGAACACCATATATTTT	CASSLGQGNTIYF
NA	15	TRBJ2-7	TRBV4-1	NA	TGCGCCAGCAGCCAAGGGGTAGACAGGACGTACGAGCAGTACTTC	CASSQGVDRTYEQYF
NA	13	TRBJ2-7	TRBV6-6	few	TGTGCCAGCAGTTACCAGGCAGGCTACGAGCAGTACTTC	CASSYQAGYEQYF
NA	14	TRBJ1-6	TRBV6-5	NA	TGTGCCAGCAGGGTCACTTTTAATAATTCACCCCTCCACTTT	CASRVTFNNSPLHF
NA	14	TRBJ1-4	TRBV19	NA	TGTGCCACCGGCGGGGGGACAACTAATGAAAAACTGTTTTTT	CATGGGTTNEKLFF
NA	15	TRBJ2-1	TRBV5-1	NA	TGCGCCAGCAGCTTGACTACCGTCTCCTACAATGAGCAGTTCTTC	CASSLTTVSYNEQFF
NA	14	TRBJ1-4	TRBV2	NA	TGTGCCAGCATAGGTGGAACGGCGGGTGAAAAACTGTTTTTT	CASIGGTAGEKLFF
TRBD2	18	TRBJ2-4	TRBV29-1	NA	TGCAGCGTTGAAGATCTGGGGACTAGCGGGGGAGACAAAAACATTCAGTACTTC	CSVEDLGTSGGDKNIQYF
TRBD1	15	TRBJ2-4	TRBV5-1	NA	TGCGCCAGCAGCTTGGGGGGACAGTCCAAAAACATTCAGTACTTC	CASSLGGQSKNIQYF
TRBD1	14	TRBJ1-4	TRBV2	NA	TGTGCCAGCGTACCGGGACAGGGGAATGAAAAACTGTTTTTT	CASVPGQGNEKLFF
NA	17	TRBJ2-4	TRBV9	NA	TGTGCCAGCAGCGTAGCTACAAGGGATCCGGGGGAAAACATTCAGTACTTC	CASSVATRDPGENIQYF
NA	13	TRBJ2-5	TRBV12-3/TRBV12-4	NA	TGTGCCAGCAGTTTATGGGCCCAAGAGACCCAGTACTTC	CASSLWAQETQYF
NA	14	TRBJ1-1	TRBV5-4	NA	TGTGCCAGCAGCTCTACCCTCAGGGACACTGAAGCTTTCTTT	CASSSTLRDTEAFF
NA	16	TRBJ1-5	TRBV6-1	NA	TGTGCCAGCAGTGTCCTAGGGGTCACCCGATATCAGCCCCAGCATTTT	CASSVLGVTRYQPQHF
TRBD2	14	TRBJ2-3	TRBV5-1	NA	TGCGCCAGCAGCTTGTCGGGGCGGCGGGGGACGCAGTATTTT	CASSLSGRRGTQYF
NA	18	TRBJ2-6	TRBV7-6	NA	TGTGCCAGCAGCCTACCACAGGGTCCTTGGTCTGGGGCCAACGTCCTGACTTTC	CASSLPQGPWSGANVLTF
NA	11	TRBJ2-1	TRBV12-3/TRBV12-4	NA	TGTGCCAGCAGTTACCGGAATGAGCAGTTCTTC	CASSYRNEQFF
NA	15	TRBJ1-3	TRBV10-2	NA	TGCGCCAGCAGTGAGTCGCGACAGCCTGGAAACACCATATATTTT	CASSESRQPGNTIYF
TRBD1	15	TRBJ1-1	TRBV9	NA	TGTGCCAGCAGCCCCGGGGCAGGGGGCTCGGGTGAAGCTTTCTTT	CASSPGAGGSGEAFF
TRBD2	15	TRBJ2-7	TRBV7-7	NA	TGTGCCAGCAGCCCCAGCGGGGGACCCCCTTACGAGCAGTACTTC	CASSPSGGPPYEQYF
TRBD1	15	TRBJ2-7	TRBV6-6	NA	TGTGCCAGCAGGCCCGGACAGGGGGGAGACTACGAGCAGTACTTC	CASRPGQGGDYEQYF
TRBD1	16	TRBJ1-2	TRBV11-2	NA	TGTGCCAGCAGCCCGGGACAGGGGGCGCCTAACTATGGCTACACCTTC	CASSPGQGAPNYGYTF
NA	16	TRBJ2-5	TRBV11-2	NA	TGTGCCAGCAGCTTCGGACGGGGATCGTACCAAGAGACCCAGTACTTC	CASSFGRGSYQETQYF
TRBD1	16	TRBJ1-4	TRBV19	once	TGTGCCAGTAGCGAACAAACAGGGGGACCGAATGAAAAACTGTTTTTT	CASSEQTGGPNEKLFF
TRBD1	15	TRBJ2-7	TRBV27	NA	TGTGCCAGCAGCCGGACAGGGGGAAACTCCTACGAGCAGTACTTC	CASSRTGGNSYEQYF
NA	13	TRBJ1-2	TRBV29-1	few	TGCAGCACAGTGACAGACTCTAACTATGGCTACACCTTC	CSTVTDSNYGYTF
NA	17	TRBJ2-7	TRBV5-1	NA	TGCGCCAGCAGCTCAACAGTTCCCTCCCGTGCAACCTACGAGCAGTACTTC	CASSSTVPSRATYEQYF
NA	11	TRBJ1-1	TRBV10-3	NA	TGTGCCATCAGTGAGTCGGGAGCCGCTTTCTTT	CAISESGAAFF
TRBD1	15	TRBJ2-7	TRBV6-6	few	TGTGCCAGCAGCCCGCTACAGGGGGCACTCGACGAGCAGTACTTC	CASSPLQGALDEQYF
NA	15	TRBJ1-2	TRBV19	NA	TGTGCCACCCATCAGAGTGGCGGGGCCGACTATGGCTACACCTTC	CATHQSGGADYGYTF
TRBD1	13	TRBJ2-7	TRBV19	NA	TGTGCCAGTGCCCGACAGGGGGCCTACGAGCAGTACTTC	CASARQGAYEQYF
NA	13	TRBJ2-3	TRBV6-1	NA	TGTGCCAGCAGTGATACTACCCCAGATACGCAGTATTTT	CASSDTTPDTQYF
NA	14	TRBJ2-1	TRBV5-4	NA	TGTGCCAGCAGCTTGGGGGCCCCCGACAATGAGCAGTTCTTC	CASSLGAPDNEQFF
TRBD2	15	TRBJ2-3	TRBV9	NA	TGTGCCAGCAGCGTAGAGGGCTCGGGGGGAGATACGCAGTATTTT	CASSVEGSGGDTQYF
NA	16	TRBJ1-6	TRBV5-4	NA	TGTGCCAGCAGCTTGGGCTTGGACGGGGAGGATTCACCCCTCCACTTT	CASSLGLDGEDSPLHF
NA	14	TRBJ2-7	TRBV4-1	NA	TGCGCCAGCAGCCAAGGGTCGCGGACCTACGAGCAGTACTTC	CASSQGSRTYEQYF
TRBD2	15	TRBJ2-7	TRBV5-8	NA	TGTGCCAGCAGCTGGGGCGGGGGGTCCTCCTACGAGCAGTACTTC	CASSWGGGSSYEQYF
TRBD1	22	TRBJ1-3	TRBV4-1	NA	TGCGCCAGCAGCCAGGGAGGACTGGGACAGGGGCTTTCCCTGAAAGCTGGAAACACCATATATTTT	CASSQGGLGQGLSLKAGNTIYF
NA	14	TRBJ2-7	TRBV19	NA	TGTGCCAGTAGTAACAATAGGGGCTCCTACGAGCAGTACTTC	CASSNNRGSYEQYF
NA	12	TRBJ1-4	TRBV2	NA	TGTGCCAGCAGTGAATTCTATGAAAAACTGTTTTTT	CASSEFYEKLFF
TRBD1	13	TRBJ2-1	TRBV29-1	few	TGCAGCGACCGAAACGGGGACAGCCATGAGCAGTTCTTC	CSDRNGDSHEQFF
TRBD1	17	TRBJ2-5	TRBV5-1	NA	TGCGCCAGCAGTCGAAGCCCGGCAGGGGGCTCTCAAGAGACCCAGTACTTC	CASSRSPAGGSQETQYF
NA	16	TRBJ2-7	TRBV5-1	once	TGCGCCAGCAGCCGGTCCGGGAGCAGAGCCTCCTACGAGCAGTACTTC	CASSRSGSRASYEQYF
TRBD2	16	TRBJ2-3	TRBV7-3	NA	TGTGCCAGCAGCCAAGGGTCTAGCGGGGGGTTAGATACGCAGTATTTT	CASSQGSSGGLDTQYF
NA	14	TRBJ1-1	TRBV4-1	few	TGCGCCAGCAGCCAAGATTCCAGGGACACTGAAGCTTTCTTT	CASSQDSRDTEAFF
NA	15	TRBJ2-7	TRBV5-1	NA	TGCGCCAGCAGTCCTAGGCAGGGCGCCTCTTACGAGCAGTACTTC	CASSPRQGASYEQYF
NA	15	TRBJ1-2	TRBV19	NA	TGTGCCAGTAGTGTGCCGCAGGGTTTAAACTATGGCTACACCTTC	CASSVPQGLNYGYTF
TRBD1	16	TRBJ2-1	TRBV27	once	TGTGCCAGCAGTCCCGGACAGGGGATCTCCTACAATGAGCAGTTCTTC	CASSPGQGISYNEQFF
NA	14	TRBJ1-5	TRBV9	NA	TGTGCCAGCAGCGCCACAGGGACGGGTCAGCCCCAGCATTTT	CASSATGTGQPQHF
NA	15	TRBJ1-2	TRBV3-1/TRBV3-2	NA	TGTGCCAGCAGCTTTTATAAGGGAGGGTTTTATGGCTACACCTTC	CASSFYKGGFYGYTF
TRBD1	14	TRBJ1-4	TRBV3-1/TRBV3-2	NA	TGTGCCAGCAGCCCGGACAGGGGTGATGAAAAACTGTTTTTT	CASSPDRGDEKLFF
TRBD1	14	TRBJ2-5	TRBV30	NA	TGTGCCTGGAGTCAAGGGGGCTCGGAGGAGACCCAGTACTTC	CAWSQGGSEETQYF
NA	13	TRBJ2-3	TRBV13	NA	TGTGCCAGCAGTCCCCAAGCGGCAGATACGCAGTATTTT	CASSPQAADTQYF